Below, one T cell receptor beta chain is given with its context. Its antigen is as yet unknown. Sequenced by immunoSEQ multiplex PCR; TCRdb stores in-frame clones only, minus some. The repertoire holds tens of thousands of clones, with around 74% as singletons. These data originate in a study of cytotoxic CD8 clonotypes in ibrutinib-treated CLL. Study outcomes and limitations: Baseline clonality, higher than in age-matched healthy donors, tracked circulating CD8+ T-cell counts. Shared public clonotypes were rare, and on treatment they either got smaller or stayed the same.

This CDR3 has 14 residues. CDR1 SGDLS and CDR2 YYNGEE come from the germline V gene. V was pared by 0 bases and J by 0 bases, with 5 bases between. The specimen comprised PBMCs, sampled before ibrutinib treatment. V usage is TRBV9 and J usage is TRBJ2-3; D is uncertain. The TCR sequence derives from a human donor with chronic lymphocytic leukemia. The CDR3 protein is CASSVADSTDTQYF. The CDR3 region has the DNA TGTGCCAGCAGCGTAGCAGACAGCACAGATACGCAGTATTTT.